Presented here are 8 T cell receptor beta chains from one specimen sequenced in a study of blood T cell repertoires in COVID-19. This table comes from immunoSEQ multiplex PCR, and its TCRdb copy is limited to in-frame clones, with some not included. The data hold about 200,000 clones, with around 86% observed a single time. The sequencing sample was made of peripheral blood. The receptors here all came from a man in his forties or fifties with acute or convalescent COVID-19.

This rearrangement joins TRBV5-6 to TRBJ1-5, with D unclear. The ends were cut back, 4 bases at V and 6 bases at J, with 14 bases in the middle. Germline CDR1 and CDR2: SGHDT and YYEEEE. The CDR3 is 14 amino acids. The CDR3 region has the DNA TGTGCCAGCAGCCGAAAAGCGGGAACTCAGCCCCAGCATTTT. It translates to CASSRKAGTQPQHF.

The chain carries TRBV10-1 and TRBJ1-2, with D unresolved. The V end was cut by 3 bases, the J end by 5 bases, with 4 bases between. This CDR3 contains 11 residues. Germline loops: CDR1 WNHNN, CDR2 SYGVQD (reference sequence). The CDR3 nucleotides read TGCGCCAGCAGTGACCAGTATGGCTACACCTTC. It is translated as CASSDQYGYTF.

CDR3 region: CASSPRGTGHSGYTF. The CDR3 DNA is TGCGCCAGCAGCCCGAGGGGGACAGGGCATTCTGGCTACACCTTC. The rearrangement joins TRBV5-1 to TRBJ1-2; 9 bases are shared with TRBD1. The CDR3 is 15 amino acids. Germline CDR1 reads SGHRS; CDR2 reads YFSETQ. Unmatched junction bases numbered 11, after V lost 4 bases and J lost 7 bases.

This sequence joins TRBV7-9 and TRBJ1-4; no firm D call. Per germline, CDR1 SEHNR and CDR2 FQNEAQ (reference sequence). The CDR3 is 15 residues long. V gave up 5 bases and J gave up 0 bases, with 10 bases separating them. DNA for the CDR3: TGTGCCAGCAGCCGTGCCCCAGCAACTAATGAAAAACTGTTTTTT. This encodes CASSRAPATNEKLFF.

The chain carries TRBV2 and TRBJ1-6; a possible D gene is TRBD1 (6 bases). Trimming shortened V by 7 bases and J by 7 bases, and 14 bases separated the two germline ends. CDR3 length: 14 residues. The germline gives CDR1 SNHLY, CDR2 FYNNEI. The CDR3 DNA sequence: TGTGCCAGCACGGGGGGACAAAGGAATTCACCCCTCCACTTT. Translation: CASTGGQRNSPLHF.

J is TRBJ2-5 and V is TRBV3-1 (or the pseudogene TRBV3-2); the match to TRBD2 covers 7 bases. Looked up from germline, CDR1 is LGHDT and CDR2 is YNNKEL (reference sequence). This CDR3 spans 16 amino acids. J was trimmed by 0 bases and V by 0 bases; bases with no gene match: 4. The CDR3 bases are TGTGCCAGCAGCCAAGAACCCGGGGGGTACCAAGAGACCCAGTACTTC. Amino acids: CASSQEPGGYQETQYF.

This chain connects TRBV6-5 to TRBJ1-6, with TRBD1 as a possible D gene (6 bases). CDR1 is MNHEY and CDR2 is SVGAGI in the germline V gene. The CDR3 sequence is 14 residues long. Between the trimmed V and J ends, which lost 7 bases and 10 bases, there was a span of 17 bases. CDR3 in amino acids: CASIRGNLMSPLHF. The CDR3 DNA follows: TGTGCCAGCATCAGGGGTAATCTTATGTCACCCCTCCACTTT.

This sequence joins TRBV7-3 and TRBJ2-5; 9 bases agree with TRBD1. The V gene's germline CDR1 is SGHTA and CDR2 FQGTGA. Trimming took 5 bases from V and 4 from J; bases not matched to a gene: 8. The CDR3 runs to 15 residues. CDR3 protein: CASSPRTGGIETQYF. CDR3 DNA: TGTGCCAGCAGCCCAAGAACAGGGGGCATAGAGACCCAGTACTTC.